A single sample is the source of the 20 T cell receptor beta chains below, sequenced in a study of blood T cell repertoires in COVID-19. The data were produced by immunoSEQ multiplex PCR, yet TCRdb's version contains in-frame clones alone and is incomplete. This table holds 120,000 to 150,000 clones, 84% found once. What was sequenced was PBMCs or T cells enriched from blood (not recorded which). These receptors were collected from a man aged 35-49 years with acute COVID-19.

The chain joins TRBV5-1 to TRBJ1-2; no clear D gene. Germline lookup yields CDR1 SGHRS and CDR2 YFSETQ. The germline V and J ends were trimmed by 4 bases and 0 bases, with 13 bases remaining between them. CDR3 length equals 15 residues. CDR3 loop: CASSVAGRTNYGYTF. CDR3 sequence (DNA): TGCGCCAGCAGCGTCGCCGGGAGGACTAACTATGGCTACACCTTC.

V and J are TRBV5-1 and TRBJ2-7; D may be TRBD1 (6 bases). The V end lost 1 base, the J end lost 4 bases, and 9 bases lay between the germline ends. The germline CDR1 and CDR2 sequences are SGHRS and YFSETQ. This CDR3 region has 13 residues. The CDR3 loop is CASSLIQGYEQYF. The CDR3 coding sequence is TGCGCCAGCAGCTTGATACAGGGATACGAGCAGTACTTC.

This chain joins TRBV6-5 and TRBJ1-2; D may be TRBD1 (5 bases). Germline V gives CDR1 MNHEY, CDR2 SVGAGI. Between the trimmed V and J ends, which lost 2 bases and 0 bases, there was a span of 10 bases. This CDR3 is 15 amino acids long. The CDR3 region is CASSYDSQANYGYTF. In nucleotides, the CDR3 is TGTGCCAGCAGTTACGACAGCCAAGCTAACTATGGCTACACCTTC.

This clone occurred many times. The gene calls are TRBV6-5 and TRBJ1-1; TRBD1 agrees at 9 bases. The CDR3 is made up of 14 amino acids. With V trimmed by 5 bases and J by 4 bases, 5 bases remained unmatched. CDR1 and CDR2 from the germline V gene are MNHEY and SVGAGI. For the CDR3, the DNA is TGTGCCAGCAGTCCGGACAGGGGAATCACTGAAGCTTTCTTT. Translating gives CASSPDRGITEAFF.

The V call is TRBV28, the J call TRBJ2-5; the match to TRBD2 covers 9 bases. Germline CDR1 MDHEN, CDR2 SYDVKM. V was clipped by 6 bases and J by 5 bases; unmatched bases: 19. The length of the CDR3 is 18 residues. The CDR3 sequence: CASSWETSGELRMETQYF. The CDR3 DNA is TGTGCCAGCAGCTGGGAGACTAGCGGCGAATTAAGAATGGAGACCCAGTACTTC.

The count of this clone is one. The chain couples TRBV24-1 to TRBJ1-4; 7 bases match TRBD1. CDR1 is KGHDR and CDR2 is SFDVKD in the germline V gene. The length of the CDR3 is 14 residues. V trimming: 5 bases; J trimming: 6 bases; junction bases outside the gene matches: 5. CDR3 nucleotide sequence: TGTGCCACCAGTGCCCCGGGACAGTATGAAAAACTGTTTTTT. Its protein product is CATSAPGQYEKLFF.

The V gene is TRBV5-1, the J gene TRBJ2-1, with 13 nucleotides matching TRBD2. Germline V gene data show CDR1 as SGHRS and CDR2 as YFSETQ. After removal of 5 bases from V and 6 bases from J, the junction contained 11 bases not matched to a gene. The CDR3 has 17 residues. CDR3 sequence reads: CASRFGTSGIISNEQFF. In DNA form, the CDR3 reads TGCGCCAGCAGATTCGGGACTAGCGGGATTATTTCCAATGAGCAGTTCTTC.

This clone is a singleton in its sample. CDR3 protein: CASSRSGEAEAFF. The DNA of the CDR3 is TGCGCCAGCAGCCGGAGCGGGGAAGCAGAGGCTTTCTTT. The chain has TRBV4-3 and TRBJ1-1; D ambiguous. The CDR3 runs to 13 residues. The germline V and J ends were trimmed by 4 bases and 11 bases, with 17 bases remaining between them. Per the germline V gene, CDR1 is LGHNA and CDR2 is YSLEER.

The chain carries TRBV5-4 and TRBJ2-3, with no clear D. The CDR3 is 13 residues long. The germline CDR1 and CDR2 sequences are SGHNT and YYREEE (reference sequence). V was cut by 2 bases and J by 4 bases, with 8 bases left in between. As DNA, the CDR3 is TGTGCCAGCAGCTTACCGGTCCCAGATACGCAGTATTTT. Its translation: CASSLPVPDTQYF.

The genes are TRBV7-2 and TRBJ2-1; TRBD1 is a possible D gene (7 bases). Trimming took off 3 bases at V and 6 bases at J, with 15 bases between the two ends. The germline gives CDR1 SGHTA, CDR2 FQGNSA. The length of the CDR3 is 15 residues. The CDR3 protein is CASSFRGRLINEQFF. In DNA, the CDR3 is TGTGCCAGCAGCTTCAGGGGGAGGTTAATCAATGAGCAGTTCTTC. The full variable domain, in which reference TRBV7-2 and TRBJ2-1 provide the parts outside the CDR3, is GAGVSQSPSNKVTEKGKDVELRCDPISGHTALYWYRQSLGQGLEFLIYFQGNSAPDKSGLPSDRFSAERTGGSVSTLTIQRTQQEDSAVYLCASSFRGRLINEQFFGPGTRLTVL.

CDR3 coding DNA: TGTGCCAGCAGTTTACCAGGGACAGGTGTCTATGGCTACACCTTC. Amino acids: CASSLPGTGVYGYTF. This chain links TRBV28 with TRBJ1-2; 8 bases fit TRBD1. Trimming removed 2 bases from V and 4 bases from J; junction bases left unmatched: 6. CDR3 length: 15 amino acids. CDR1 is MDHEN, CDR2 SYDVKM, per germline.

This chain connects TRBV3-1 (or the pseudogene TRBV3-2) to TRBJ2-7; TRBD1 might be the D (6 bases). The length of the CDR3 is 14 residues. The germline gives CDR1 LGHDT, CDR2 YNNKEL (reference sequence). Deletions cut 5 bases from V and 3 bases from J, with 14 bases between. The DNA of the CDR3 is TGTGCCAGCAGCTCCAGGGGTGGGAGCTACGAGCAGTACTTC. The encoded protein is CASSSRGGSYEQYF.

V is TRBV7-2 and J is TRBJ1-1, with D possibly being TRBD1 (6 bases). The V end lost 5 bases, the J end lost 2 bases, and 12 bases lay between the germline ends. The CDR3 has 14 residues. Germline V gene lookup returns CDR1 SGHTA and CDR2 FQGNSA. CDR3 loop: CASSIQGPNTEAFF. For the CDR3, the DNA is TGTGCCAGCAGCATACAGGGACCCAACACTGAAGCTTTCTTT.

The chain couples TRBV6-2 or TRBV6-3 to TRBJ1-5, with D hard to call. Germline values: CDR1 MNHEY, CDR2 SVGEGT. This CDR3 is 16 amino acids long. The germline V and J ends were trimmed by 2 bases and 3 bases, with 14 bases remaining between them. The CDR3, as DNA: TGTGCCAGCAGTTACGAGTCCTCAGGATACAATCAGCCCCAGCATTTT. Translated, it gives CASSYESSGYNQPQHF.

This chain connects TRBV4-1 to TRBJ1-5; 10 bases fit TRBD1. Germline lookup yields CDR1 MGHRA and CDR2 YSYEKL. The CDR3 runs 20 residues. V lost 1 base and J lost 1; bases outside the gene matches: 13. Written as DNA, the CDR3 is TGCGCCAGCAGCCAAGCGGCCGGGACAGGGGTGAGTCGAAGCAATCAGCCCCAGCATTTT. Its translation: CASSQAAGTGVSRSNQPQHF.

The chain joins TRBV4-3 to TRBJ2-7, with 7 bases fitting TRBD2. The V gene's germline CDR1 is LGHNA and CDR2 YSLEER. This CDR3 spans 13 amino acids. Trimming took 0 bases from V and 12 from J; bases not matched to a gene: 8. The CDR3 reads CASSQDGGGKLYF. The CDR3 nucleotides read TGCGCCAGCAGCCAAGATGGCGGGGGAAAGTTGTACTTC.

The gene calls are TRBV7-2 and TRBJ1-6; D is unresolved. Trimming removed 1 base from V and 9 bases from J, with 7 bases in between. The CDR3 is 13 amino acids. Looked up from germline, CDR1 is SGHTA and CDR2 is FQGNSA. The CDR3 region has the DNA TGTGCCAGCAGCTTAGTCCTACGTTCACCCCTCCACTTT. Encoded protein: CASSLVLRSPLHF.

The V and J genes are TRBV4-1 and TRBJ2-3; tentatively, D is TRBD2 (5 bases). CDR1 is MGHRA and CDR2 is YSYEKL in the germline V gene. The CDR3 has 14 residues. V dropped 2 bases and J dropped 0 bases, with 6 bases sitting between them. The CDR3 bases are TGCGCCAGCAGCCAAACGGGGAGCACAGATACGCAGTATTTT. Its translation is CASSQTGSTDTQYF.

This chain connects TRBV4-1 to TRBJ1-1; weak D call: TRBD1 (5 bases). The CDR3 is made up of 14 amino acids. V shed 3 bases and J shed 1 base, with 9 bases lying between them. Germline V gene data show CDR1 as MGHRA and CDR2 as YSYEKL. The CDR3: CASSHNRRNTEAFF. The CDR3 DNA sequence: TGCGCCAGCAGCCATAACAGGAGGAACACTGAAGCTTTCTTT.

V usage is TRBV4-1 and J usage is TRBJ1-1; 7 bases map to TRBD1. The CDR3 spans 18 residues. Germline V lookup: CDR1 MGHRA, CDR2 YSYEKL. J was trimmed by 6 bases and V by 1 base; bases with no gene match: 17. The CDR3 region is CASSQALGRWQGGAEAFF. CDR3 DNA: TGCGCCAGCAGCCAAGCCTTGGGTAGATGGCAGGGGGGTGCTGAAGCTTTCTTT.